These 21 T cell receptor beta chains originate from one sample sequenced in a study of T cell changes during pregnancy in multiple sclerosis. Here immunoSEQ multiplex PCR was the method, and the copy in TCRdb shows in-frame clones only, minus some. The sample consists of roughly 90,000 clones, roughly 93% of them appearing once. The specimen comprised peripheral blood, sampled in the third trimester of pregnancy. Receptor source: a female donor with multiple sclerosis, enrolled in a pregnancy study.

Here the CDR3 reads CASSLELGQRHGYTF. In DNA, the CDR3 is TGTGCCAGCAGCTTGGAATTGGGCCAGCGGCATGGCTACACCTTC. The genes are TRBV5-4 and TRBJ1-2, with D hard to call. V dropped 0 bases and J dropped 6 bases, with 15 bases sitting between them. CDR1 is SGHNT, CDR2 YYREEE, per germline (reference sequence). This CDR3 contains 15 residues.

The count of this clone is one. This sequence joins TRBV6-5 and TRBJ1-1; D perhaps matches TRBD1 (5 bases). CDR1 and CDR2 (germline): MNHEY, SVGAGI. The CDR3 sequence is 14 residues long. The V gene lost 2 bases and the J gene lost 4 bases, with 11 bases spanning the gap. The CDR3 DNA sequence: TGTGCCAGCAGTTACAGGGGCAGGGTCACTGAAGCTTTCTTT. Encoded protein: CASSYRGRVTEAFF.

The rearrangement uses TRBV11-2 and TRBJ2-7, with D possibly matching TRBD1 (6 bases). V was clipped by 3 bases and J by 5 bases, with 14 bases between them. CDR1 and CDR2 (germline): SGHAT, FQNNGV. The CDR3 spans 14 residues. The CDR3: CASSFYTGMNEQYF. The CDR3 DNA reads TGTGCCAGCAGCTTTTACACAGGGATGAACGAGCAGTACTTC.

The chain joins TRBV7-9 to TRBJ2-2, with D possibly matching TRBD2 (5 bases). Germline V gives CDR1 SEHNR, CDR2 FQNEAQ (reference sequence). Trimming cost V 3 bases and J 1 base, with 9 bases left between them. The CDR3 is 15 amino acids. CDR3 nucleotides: TGTGCCAGCAGCTTCCTAGCTAGGAACACCGGGGAGCTGTTTTTT. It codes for CASSFLARNTGELFF.

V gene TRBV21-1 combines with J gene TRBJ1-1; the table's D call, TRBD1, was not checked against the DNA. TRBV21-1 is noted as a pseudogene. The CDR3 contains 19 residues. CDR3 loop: CASSTSPGTGRKLNTEAFF. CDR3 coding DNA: TGTGCCAGCAGCACATCACCCGGGACAGGGAGAAAACTCAACACTGAAGCTTTCTTT.

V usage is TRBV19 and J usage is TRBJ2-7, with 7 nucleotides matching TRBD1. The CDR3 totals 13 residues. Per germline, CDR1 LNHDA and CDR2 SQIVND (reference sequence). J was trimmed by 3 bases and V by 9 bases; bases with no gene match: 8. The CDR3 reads CASSRDSNYEQYF. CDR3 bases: TGTGCCAGCTCACGGGACAGCAACTACGAGCAGTACTTC.

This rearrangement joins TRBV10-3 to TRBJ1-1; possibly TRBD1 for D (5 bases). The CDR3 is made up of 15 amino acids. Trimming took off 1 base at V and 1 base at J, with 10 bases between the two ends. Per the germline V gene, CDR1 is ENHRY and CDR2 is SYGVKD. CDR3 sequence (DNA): TGTGCCATCAGTGAGTTGGGGGGGAGGAACACTGAAGCTTTCTTT. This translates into CAISELGGRNTEAFF.

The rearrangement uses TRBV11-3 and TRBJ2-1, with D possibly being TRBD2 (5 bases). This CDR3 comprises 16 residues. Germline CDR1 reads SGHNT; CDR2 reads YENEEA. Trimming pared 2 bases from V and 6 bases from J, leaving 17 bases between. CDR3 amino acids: CASSLRGSQSINEQFF. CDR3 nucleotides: TGTGCCAGCAGCTTAAGAGGGAGCCAGTCCATCAATGAGCAGTTCTTC.

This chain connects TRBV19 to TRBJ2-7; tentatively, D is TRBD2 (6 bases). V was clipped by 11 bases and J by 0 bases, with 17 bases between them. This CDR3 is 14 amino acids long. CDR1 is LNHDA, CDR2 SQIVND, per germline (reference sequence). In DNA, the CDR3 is TGTGCCTCTCAGCGGGCTAGTGGCTCCTACGAGCAGTACTTC. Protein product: CASQRASGSYEQYF. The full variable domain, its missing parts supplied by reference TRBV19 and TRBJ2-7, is DGGITQSPKYLFRKEGQNVTLSCEQNLNHDAMYWYRQDPGQGLRLIYYSQIVNDFQKGDIAEGYSVSREKKESFPLTVTSAQKNPTAFYLCASQRASGSYEQYFGPGTRLTVT.

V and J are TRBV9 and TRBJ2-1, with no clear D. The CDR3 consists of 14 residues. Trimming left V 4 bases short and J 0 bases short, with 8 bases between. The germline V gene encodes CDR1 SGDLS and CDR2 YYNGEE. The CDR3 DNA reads TGTGCCAGCAGCCCCGCCAGCTCCTACAATGAGCAGTTCTTC. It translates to CASSPASSYNEQFF.

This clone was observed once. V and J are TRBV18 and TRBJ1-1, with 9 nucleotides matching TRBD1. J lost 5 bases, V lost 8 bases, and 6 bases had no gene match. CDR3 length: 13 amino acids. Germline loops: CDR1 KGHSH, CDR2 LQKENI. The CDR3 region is CASAGQGGTEAFF. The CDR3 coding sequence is TGTGCCAGCGCGGGACAGGGTGGAACTGAAGCTTTCTTT.

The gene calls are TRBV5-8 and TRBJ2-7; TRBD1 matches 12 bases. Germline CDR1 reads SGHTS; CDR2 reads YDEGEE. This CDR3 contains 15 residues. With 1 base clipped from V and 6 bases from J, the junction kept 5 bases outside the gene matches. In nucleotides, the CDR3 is TGTGCCAGCAGCTTGCGGGGACAGGGGGCCTTCGAGCAGTACTTC. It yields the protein CASSLRGQGAFEQYF.

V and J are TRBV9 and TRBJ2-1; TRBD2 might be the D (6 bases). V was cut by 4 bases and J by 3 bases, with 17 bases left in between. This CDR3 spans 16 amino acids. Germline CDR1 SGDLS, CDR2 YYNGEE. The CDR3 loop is CASSPGEVRLYNEQFF. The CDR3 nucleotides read TGTGCCAGCAGCCCCGGGGAGGTCCGTCTCTACAATGAGCAGTTCTTC.

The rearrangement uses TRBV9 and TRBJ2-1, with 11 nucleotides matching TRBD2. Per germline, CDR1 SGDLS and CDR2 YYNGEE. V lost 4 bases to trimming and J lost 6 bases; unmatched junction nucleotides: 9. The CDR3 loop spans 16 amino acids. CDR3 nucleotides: TGTGCCAGCAGCCCCCGACTAGCGGGATCAGTCAATGAGCAGTTCTTC. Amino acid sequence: CASSPRLAGSVNEQFF.

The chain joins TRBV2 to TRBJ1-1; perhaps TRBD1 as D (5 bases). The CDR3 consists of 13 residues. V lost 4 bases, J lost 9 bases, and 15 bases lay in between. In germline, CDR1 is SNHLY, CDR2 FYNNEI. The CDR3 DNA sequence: TGTGCCAGCAGTGTAGGTCGGGGGAGCCAAGCTTTCTTT. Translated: CASSVGRGSQAFF.

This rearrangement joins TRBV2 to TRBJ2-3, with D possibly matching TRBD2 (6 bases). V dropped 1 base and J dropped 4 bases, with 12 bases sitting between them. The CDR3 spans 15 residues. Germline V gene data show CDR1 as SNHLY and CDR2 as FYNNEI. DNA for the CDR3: TGTGCCAGCAGTGAAGGGCAGGGAGGCGCAGATACGCAGTATTTT. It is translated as CASSEGQGGADTQYF.

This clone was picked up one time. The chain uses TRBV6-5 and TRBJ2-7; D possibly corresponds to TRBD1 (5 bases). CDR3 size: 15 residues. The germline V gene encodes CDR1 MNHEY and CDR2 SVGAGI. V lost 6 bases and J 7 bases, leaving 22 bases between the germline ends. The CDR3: CASSYGQASLGEQYF. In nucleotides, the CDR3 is TGTGCCAGCAGCTATGGACAAGCCTCTTTGGGGGAGCAGTACTTC.

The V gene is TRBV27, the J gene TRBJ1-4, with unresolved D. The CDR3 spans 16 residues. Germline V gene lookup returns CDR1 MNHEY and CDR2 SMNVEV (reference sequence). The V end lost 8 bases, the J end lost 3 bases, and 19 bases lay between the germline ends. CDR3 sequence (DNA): TGTGCCAGCCGGAGAAGCGGAAGGTCTCCTAATGAAAAACTGTTTTTT. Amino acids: CASRRSGRSPNEKLFF.

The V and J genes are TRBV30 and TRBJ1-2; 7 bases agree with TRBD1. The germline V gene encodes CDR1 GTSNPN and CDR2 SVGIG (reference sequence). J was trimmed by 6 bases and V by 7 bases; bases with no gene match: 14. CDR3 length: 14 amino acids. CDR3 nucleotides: TGTGCCTCGACTATTAATACAGGGGCTAATGGCTACACCTTC. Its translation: CASTINTGANGYTF.

Written as DNA, the CDR3 is TGTGCCAGCAGTAGCGGTGGGACAAGGTTGAGGGGGTCTGGAAACACCATATATTTT. Translating gives CASSSGGTRLRGSGNTIYF. J is TRBJ1-3 and V is TRBV27; tentatively, D is TRBD1 (6 bases). Looked up from germline, CDR1 is MNHEY and CDR2 is SMNVEV (reference sequence). Between the trimmed V and J ends, which lost 5 bases and 1 base, there was a span of 24 bases. The CDR3 is 19 amino acids.

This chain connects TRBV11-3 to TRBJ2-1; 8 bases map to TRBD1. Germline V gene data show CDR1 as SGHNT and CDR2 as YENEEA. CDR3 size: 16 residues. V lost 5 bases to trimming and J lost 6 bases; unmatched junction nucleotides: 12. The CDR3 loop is CASSPGDRWTTNEQFF. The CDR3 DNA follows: TGTGCCAGCAGCCCCGGGGACAGGTGGACCACCAATGAGCAGTTCTTC. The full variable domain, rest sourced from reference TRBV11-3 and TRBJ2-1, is EAGVVQSPRYKIIEKKQPVAFWCNPISGHNTLYWYLQNLGQGPELLIRYENEEAVDDSQLPKDRFSAERLKGVDSTLKIQPAELGDSAVYLCASSPGDRWTTNEQFFGPGTRLTVL.